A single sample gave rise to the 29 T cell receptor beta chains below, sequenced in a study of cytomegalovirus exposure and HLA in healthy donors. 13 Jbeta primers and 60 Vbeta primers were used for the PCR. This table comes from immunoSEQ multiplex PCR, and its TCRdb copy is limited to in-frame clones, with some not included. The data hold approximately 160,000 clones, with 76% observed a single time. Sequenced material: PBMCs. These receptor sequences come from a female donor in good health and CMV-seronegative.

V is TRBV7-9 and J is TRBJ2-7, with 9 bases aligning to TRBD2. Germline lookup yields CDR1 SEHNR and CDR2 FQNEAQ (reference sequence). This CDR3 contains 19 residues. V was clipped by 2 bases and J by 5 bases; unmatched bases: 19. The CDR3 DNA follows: TGTGCCAGCAGCTTATCGGGCCGCCTAGGACAAGCGGGAGGAAACGAGCAGTACTTC. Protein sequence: CASSLSGRLGQAGGNEQYF.

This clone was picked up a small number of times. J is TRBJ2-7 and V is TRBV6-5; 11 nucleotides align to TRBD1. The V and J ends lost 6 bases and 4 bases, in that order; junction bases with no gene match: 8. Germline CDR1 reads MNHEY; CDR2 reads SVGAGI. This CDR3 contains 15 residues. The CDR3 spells CASSRGGTGGYEQYF. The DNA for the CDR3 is TGTGCCAGCAGCCGAGGCGGGACAGGGGGGTACGAGCAGTACTTC.

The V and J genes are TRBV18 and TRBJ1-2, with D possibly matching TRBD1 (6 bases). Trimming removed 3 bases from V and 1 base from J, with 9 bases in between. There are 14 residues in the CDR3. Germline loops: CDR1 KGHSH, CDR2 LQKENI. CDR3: CASSPQGFNYGYTF. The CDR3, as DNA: TGTGCCAGCTCACCCCAGGGGTTTAACTATGGCTACACCTTC.

This CDR3 is CASSSGGVTNDARNSPLHF. CDR3 coding DNA: TGTGCCAGCAGTTCCGGGGGGGTGACCAACGACGCTAGAAATTCACCCCTCCACTTT. V is TRBV28 and J is TRBJ1-6; perhaps TRBD1 as D (5 bases). The CDR3 runs 19 residues. Germline values: CDR1 MDHEN, CDR2 SYDVKM. The V and J ends lost 4 bases and 7 bases respectively, with 26 bases between them.

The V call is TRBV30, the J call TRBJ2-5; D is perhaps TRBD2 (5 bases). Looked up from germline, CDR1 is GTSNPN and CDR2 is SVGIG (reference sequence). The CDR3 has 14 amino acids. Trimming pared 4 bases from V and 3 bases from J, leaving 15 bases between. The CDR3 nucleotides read TGTGCCTGGACCCCAGGACTTGGGAAAGAGACCCAGTACTTC. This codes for CAWTPGLGKETQYF. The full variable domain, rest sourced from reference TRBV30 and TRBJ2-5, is SQTIHQWPATLVQPVGSPLSLECTVEGTSNPNLYWYRQAAGRGLQLLFYSVGIGQISSEVPQNLSASRPQDRQFILSSKKLLLSDSGFYLCAWTPGLGKETQYFGPGTRLLVL.

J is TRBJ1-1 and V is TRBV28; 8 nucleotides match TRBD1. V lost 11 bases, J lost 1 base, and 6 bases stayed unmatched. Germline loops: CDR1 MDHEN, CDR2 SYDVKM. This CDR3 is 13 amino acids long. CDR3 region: CAGGDRGNTEAFF. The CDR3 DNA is TGTGCCGGGGGAGACAGGGGGAACACTGAAGCTTTCTTT.

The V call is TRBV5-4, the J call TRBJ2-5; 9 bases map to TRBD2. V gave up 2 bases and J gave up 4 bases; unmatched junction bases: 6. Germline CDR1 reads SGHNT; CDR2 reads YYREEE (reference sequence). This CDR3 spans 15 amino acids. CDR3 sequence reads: CASSFRSGRAETQYF. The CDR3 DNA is TGTGCCAGCAGCTTCCGTAGCGGGAGAGCAGAGACCCAGTACTTC.

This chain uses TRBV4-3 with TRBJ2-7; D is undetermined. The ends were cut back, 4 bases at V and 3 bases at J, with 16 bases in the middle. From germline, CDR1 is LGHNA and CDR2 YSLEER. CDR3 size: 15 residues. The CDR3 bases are TGCGCCAGCAGCCCAACGAGGTGGTCGAACTACGAGCAGTACTTC. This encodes CASSPTRWSNYEQYF.

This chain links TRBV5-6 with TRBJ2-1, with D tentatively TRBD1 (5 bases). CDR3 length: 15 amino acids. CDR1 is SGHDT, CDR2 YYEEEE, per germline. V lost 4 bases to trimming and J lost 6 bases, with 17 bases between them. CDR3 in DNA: TGTGCCAGCAGCCGGAAGGAAGATAGGGGCAATGAGCAGTTCTTC. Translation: CASSRKEDRGNEQFF.

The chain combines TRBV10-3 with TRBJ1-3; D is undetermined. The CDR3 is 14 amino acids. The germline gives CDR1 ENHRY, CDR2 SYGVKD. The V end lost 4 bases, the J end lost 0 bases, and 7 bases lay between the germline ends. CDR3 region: CAISGQNSGNTIYF. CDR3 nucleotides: TGTGCCATCAGTGGGCAGAACTCTGGAAACACCATATATTTT.

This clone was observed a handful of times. CDR3: CASSVGSGTRANEQFF. For the CDR3, the DNA is TGTGCCAGCAGCGTAGGATCCGGGACTAGAGCTAATGAGCAGTTCTTC. The gene calls are TRBV7-2 and TRBJ2-1, with TRBD2 identical over 8 bases. CDR3 length: 16 residues. The germline V gene has CDR1 SGHTA and CDR2 FQGNSA. J lost 7 bases, V lost 5 bases, and 13 bases had no gene match.

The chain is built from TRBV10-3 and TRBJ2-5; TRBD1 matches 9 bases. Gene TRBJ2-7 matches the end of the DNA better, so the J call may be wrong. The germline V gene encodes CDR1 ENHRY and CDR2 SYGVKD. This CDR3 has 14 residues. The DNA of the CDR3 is TGTGCCACCATTCCGGGGACAGGGAACGACGAGCAGTACTTC. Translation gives CATIPGTGNDEQYF.

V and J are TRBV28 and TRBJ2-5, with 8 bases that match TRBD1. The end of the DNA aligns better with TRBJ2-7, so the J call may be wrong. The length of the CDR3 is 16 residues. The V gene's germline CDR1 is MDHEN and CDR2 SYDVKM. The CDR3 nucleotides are TGTGCCAGCACTATTGGGACCGGGCAGGGGGCCCACGAGCAGTACTTC. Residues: CASTIGTGQGAHEQYF.

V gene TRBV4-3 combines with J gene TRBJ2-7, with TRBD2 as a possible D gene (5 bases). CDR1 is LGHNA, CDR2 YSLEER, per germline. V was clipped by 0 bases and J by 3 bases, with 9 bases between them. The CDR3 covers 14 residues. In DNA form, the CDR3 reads TGCGCCAGCAGCCAAGATCAACTAGACTACGAGCAGTACTTC. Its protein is CASSQDQLDYEQYF.

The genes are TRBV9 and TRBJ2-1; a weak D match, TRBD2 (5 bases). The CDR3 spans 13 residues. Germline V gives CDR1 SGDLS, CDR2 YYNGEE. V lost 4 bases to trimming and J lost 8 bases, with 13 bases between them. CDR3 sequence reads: CASSRGSYDEQFF. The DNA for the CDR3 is TGTGCCAGCAGCCGGGGTAGTTACGATGAGCAGTTCTTC.

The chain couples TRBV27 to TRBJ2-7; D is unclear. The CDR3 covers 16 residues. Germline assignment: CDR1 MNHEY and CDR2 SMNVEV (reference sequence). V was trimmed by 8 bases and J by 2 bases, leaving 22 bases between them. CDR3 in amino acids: CASAPQRGTLAYEQYF. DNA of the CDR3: TGTGCCAGCGCCCCCCAGCGCGGTACTCTAGCCTACGAGCAGTACTTC.

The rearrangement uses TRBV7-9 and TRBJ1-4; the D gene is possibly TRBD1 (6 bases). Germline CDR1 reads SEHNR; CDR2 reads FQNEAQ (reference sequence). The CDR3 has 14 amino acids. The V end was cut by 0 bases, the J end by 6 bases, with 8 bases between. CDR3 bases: TGTGCCAGCAGCTTAGCAGGGGGGGATGAAAAACTGTTTTTT. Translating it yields CASSLAGGDEKLFF. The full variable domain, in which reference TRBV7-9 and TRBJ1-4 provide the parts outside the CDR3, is DTGVSQNPRHKITKRGQNVTFRCDPISEHNRLYWYRQTLGQGPEFLTYFQNEAQLEKSRLLSDRFSAERPKGSFSTLEIQRTEQGDSAMYLCASSLAGGDEKLFFGSGTQLSVL.

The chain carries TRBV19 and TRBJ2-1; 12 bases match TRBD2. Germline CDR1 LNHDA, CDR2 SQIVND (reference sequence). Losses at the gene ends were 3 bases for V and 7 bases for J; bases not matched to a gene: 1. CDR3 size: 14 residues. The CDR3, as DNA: TGTGCCAGTAGTATGGGGACTAGCGGGAATGAGCAGTTCTTC. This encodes CASSMGTSGNEQFF.

This CDR3 is CASSSVGAGETQYF. The DNA of the CDR3 is TGTGCCAGCAGCTCCGTGGGGGCCGGAGAGACCCAGTACTTC. This sequence joins TRBV7-9 and TRBJ2-5; D is possibly TRBD1 (6 bases). The CDR3 extends over 14 amino acids. Germline V gene data show CDR1 as SEHNR and CDR2 as FQNEAQ (reference sequence). V gave up 4 bases and J gave up 4 bases, with 13 bases separating them.

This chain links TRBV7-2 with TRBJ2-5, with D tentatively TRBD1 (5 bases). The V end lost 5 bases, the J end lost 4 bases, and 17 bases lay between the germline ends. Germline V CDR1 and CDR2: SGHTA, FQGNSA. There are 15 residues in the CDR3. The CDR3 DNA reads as TGTGCCAGCAGCCCCAGCAGGGTGGGTTTAGAGACCCAGTACTTC. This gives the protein CASSPSRVGLETQYF.

CDR3 sequence reads: CASSPQNSNYGYTF. The CDR3 DNA is TGTGCCAGCTCACCGCAAAACTCTAACTATGGCTACACCTTC. V and J are TRBV18 and TRBJ1-2; D uncertain. The CDR3 has 14 amino acids. Per the germline V gene, CDR1 is KGHSH and CDR2 is LQKENI. Trimming shortened V by 3 bases and J by 0 bases, and 8 bases separated the two germline ends.

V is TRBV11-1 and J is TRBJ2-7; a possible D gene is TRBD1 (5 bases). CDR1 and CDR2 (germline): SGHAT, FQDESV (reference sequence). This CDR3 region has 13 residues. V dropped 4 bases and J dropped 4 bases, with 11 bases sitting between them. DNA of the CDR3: TGTGCCAGCAGCTCCGACAGACTTTACGAGCAGTACTTC. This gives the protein CASSSDRLYEQYF.

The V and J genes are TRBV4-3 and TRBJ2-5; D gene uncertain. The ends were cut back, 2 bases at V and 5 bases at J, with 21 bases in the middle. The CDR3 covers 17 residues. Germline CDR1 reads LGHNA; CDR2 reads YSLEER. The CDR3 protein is CASSQPPRRLPRETQYF. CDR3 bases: TGCGCCAGCAGCCAACCCCCCCGCCGATTACCGAGGGAGACCCAGTACTTC.

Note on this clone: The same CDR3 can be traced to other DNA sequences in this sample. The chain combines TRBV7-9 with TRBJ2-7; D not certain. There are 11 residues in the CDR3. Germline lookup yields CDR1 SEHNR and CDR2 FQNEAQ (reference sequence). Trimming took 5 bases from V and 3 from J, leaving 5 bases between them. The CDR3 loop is CASSPVYEQYF. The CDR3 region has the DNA TGTGCCAGCAGCCCCGTCTACGAGCAGTACTTC.

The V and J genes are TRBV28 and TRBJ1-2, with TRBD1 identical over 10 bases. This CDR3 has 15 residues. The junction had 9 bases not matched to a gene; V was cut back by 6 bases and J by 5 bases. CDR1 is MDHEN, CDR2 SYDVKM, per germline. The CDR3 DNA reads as TGTGCCAGCAGCTACGATCCGGGACAGGGGTATGGCTACACCTTC. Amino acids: CASSYDPGQGYGYTF.

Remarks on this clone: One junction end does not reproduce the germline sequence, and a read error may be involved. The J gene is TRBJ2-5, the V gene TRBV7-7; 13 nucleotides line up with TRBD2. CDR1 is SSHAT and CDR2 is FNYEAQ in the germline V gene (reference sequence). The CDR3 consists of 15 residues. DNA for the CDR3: TGTGCTAGCAGCCAGACTAGCGGGGGGCAAGAGACCCAGTACTTC. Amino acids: CASSQTSGGQETQYF.

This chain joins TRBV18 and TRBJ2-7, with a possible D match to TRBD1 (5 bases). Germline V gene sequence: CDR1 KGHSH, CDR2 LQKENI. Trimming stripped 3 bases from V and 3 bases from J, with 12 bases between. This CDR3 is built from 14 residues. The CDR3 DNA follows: TGTGCCAGCTCACCGGGGCAGCCGTACTACGAGCAGTACTTC. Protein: CASSPGQPYYEQYF.

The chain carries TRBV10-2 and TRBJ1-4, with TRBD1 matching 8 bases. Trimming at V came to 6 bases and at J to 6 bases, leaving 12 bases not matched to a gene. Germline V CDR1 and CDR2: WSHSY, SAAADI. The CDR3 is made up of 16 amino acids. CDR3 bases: TGCGCCAGCAGGGACAGGGCTCGGGGACCCTATGAAAAACTGTTTTTT. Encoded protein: CASRDRARGPYEKLFF.

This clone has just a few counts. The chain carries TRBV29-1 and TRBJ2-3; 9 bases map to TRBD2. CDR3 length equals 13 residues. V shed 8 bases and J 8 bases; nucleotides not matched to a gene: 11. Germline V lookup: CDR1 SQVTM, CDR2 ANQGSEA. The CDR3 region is CSISLAGEGTQYF. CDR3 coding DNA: TGCAGCATATCCTTAGCGGGAGAGGGTACGCAGTATTTT.